The source of this TCR beta chain is a study of blood T cells in healthy people across ages. Donation came from healthy Caucasian individuals in Russia who were aged about 6 to 95. Extraction yielded at least 6 micrograms of total RNA per sample. Combining a sample-barcoded 5' primer with a J-beta primer mix, a second PCR ran for roughly 6 to 12 cycles. Samples each returned at least 2.5 million CDR3-containing paired-end reads. TCRdb processed the 5' RACE reads anew with MiXCR; each CDR3 protein has one entry. This table holds some 1.6 million distinct CDR3 sequences, approximately 32% found once. The CDR3 loop spans 15 amino acids. Germline-derived CDR1 and CDR2 are MDHEN and SYDVKM.

This chain links TRBV28 with TRBJ2-5; TRBD1 agrees at 9 bases. The J call may be wrong; the DNA end is better matched by TRBJ2-7. What was sequenced was blood. This sequence was found in a woman aged 25 to 39 in good health. The CDR3 reads CASSPAGTGKDEQYF. The CDR3 DNA reads TGTGCCAGCAGTCCGGCCGGGACAGGGAAGGACGAGCAGTACTTC.